One T cell receptor (beta chain) is described in this entry. Its antigen is unidentified. The table came from immunoSEQ multiplex PCR; TCRdb's copy has only in-frame clones and leaves some out. The repertoire includes roughly 97,000 clones, over 90% of them detected once, and roughly 5% sits in the top ten. The sample comes from a study of T cell responses to AZD1222 COVID-19 vaccine. The study, taken as a whole, reports: Just a handful of AZD1222 recipients were seropositive at baseline. Close to half of spike-specific TCRs reportedly recognize unmutated variant regions.

Germline lookup yields CDR1 SGHTA and CDR2 FQGTGA. Between the trimmed V and J ends, which lost 6 bases and 7 bases, there was a span of 15 bases. The CDR3 sequence is 13 residues long. The material sequenced was peripheral blood, taken on day 0 of AZD1222 vaccination. V and J are TRBV7-3 and TRBJ1-2, with D tentatively TRBD1 (5 bases). The clonotype was recovered from an adult in good health. The CDR3, as DNA: TGTGCCAGCAGTTTCCCAAACAGGTTTGGCTACACCTTC. As protein: CASSFPNRFGYTF.